One and the same sample provided the 26 T cell receptor beta chains below, sequenced in a study of vaccination and CD4 T cells after COVID-19. An Oncomine TCR Beta short-read assay was used to sequence the DNA from cultured CD4+ T cells. One entry per CDR3 protein, called by TCRdb with MiXCR from the PCR reads. The top ten clones hold approximately 11% of a sample with around 12,000 distinct CDR3 sequences, around three quarters of them seen once. The antigens for these receptors are not known. The sample's treatment: approximately 9-day PBMC culture with coronavirus spike peptide pools or control peptides (ViraFEST assay). Sequenced: CD4+ T cells from blood, cultured in vitro. Receptor source: a human donor who had recovered from COVID-19.

The V gene is TRBV12-3 or TRBV12-4, the J gene TRBJ2-7; unclear D gene. The CDR3 contains 12 residues. The V end lost 3 bases, the J end lost 6 bases, and 9 bases lay between the germline ends. The CDR3, as DNA: TGTGCCAGCAGTTTCGGTTCTTCCGAGCAGTACTTC. Translation: CASSFGSSEQYF.

The chain combines TRBV19 with TRBJ2-1; TRBD2 matches at 9 bases. Trimming took 10 bases from V and 4 from J; bases not matched to a gene: 5. The CDR3 runs 13 residues. The germline V gene has CDR1 LNHDA and CDR2 SQIVND (reference sequence). The CDR3 is CATRGRGYNEQFF. The CDR3 DNA sequence: TGTGCCACCCGCGGGAGGGGTTACAATGAGCAGTTCTTC. The complete variable domain, with remaining parts taken from reference TRBV19 and TRBJ2-1, reads DGGITQSPKYLFRKEGQNVTLSCEQNLNHDAMYWYRQDPGQGLRLIYYSQIVNDFQKGDIAEGYSVSREKKESFPLTVTSAQKNPTAFYLCATRGRGYNEQFFGPGTRLTVL.

The CDR3 coding sequence is TGTGCCAGCATCGAGACAGGGGCCTATAATTCACCCCTCCACTTT. It encodes CASIETGAYNSPLHF. V usage is TRBV6-1 and J usage is TRBJ1-6, with 8 positions matching TRBD1. V shed 7 bases and J 2 bases; nucleotides not matched to a gene: 4. The CDR3 totals 15 residues. Germline V gives CDR1 MNHNS, CDR2 SASEGT.

J is TRBJ2-5 and V is TRBV7-3; 12 nucleotides align to TRBD2. This CDR3 region has 17 residues. Looked up from germline, CDR1 is SGHTA and CDR2 is FQGTGA. The J segment lost 2 bases and the V segment lost 2 bases, leaving 6 bases of the junction unmatched. The CDR3 DNA is TGTGCCAGCAGCTTACATTCACTAGCGGGGGGACAAGAGACCCAGTACTTC. Amino acids: CASSLHSLAGGQETQYF.

This clonotype was observed a single time. The chain has TRBV5-1 and TRBJ2-3; weak D call: TRBD2 (6 bases). This CDR3 is 14 amino acids long. CDR1 is SGHRS, CDR2 YFSETQ, per germline. Between the trimmed V and J ends, which lost 3 bases and 6 bases, there was a span of 14 bases. The CDR3 DNA reads as TGCGCCAGCAGCTCCCGGACCGGGGGTGATACGCAGTATTTT. Amino acids: CASSSRTGGDTQYF.

This chain uses TRBV20-1 with TRBJ2-2; 12 bases align to TRBD2. The germline CDR1 and CDR2 sequences are DFQATT and SNEGSKA (reference sequence). The CDR3 totals 15 residues. With V trimmed by 8 bases and J by 1 base, 5 bases remained unmatched. In DNA, the CDR3 is TGCAGTTGGACTAGCGGGAAGCTGAACACCGGGGAGCTGTTTTTT. Translating it yields CSWTSGKLNTGELFF.

The chain uses TRBV4-1 and TRBJ1-1; 9 bases fit TRBD1. Per germline, CDR1 MGHRA and CDR2 YSYEKL. Trimming took 4 bases from V and 0 from J; bases not matched to a gene: 6. CDR3 length equals 16 residues. The chain's CDR3 is CASSPGQGRMNTEAFF. The CDR3 DNA reads as TGCGCCAGCAGCCCTGGACAGGGGAGGATGAACACTGAAGCTTTCTTT.

The rearrangement joins TRBV12-3 or TRBV12-4 to TRBJ1-2, with TRBD1 as a possible D gene (6 bases). V was trimmed by 1 base and J by 4 bases, leaving 10 bases between them. The CDR3 covers 14 residues. CDR3 sequence: CASSLGGTLYGYTF. The CDR3 DNA reads TGTGCCAGCAGTTTAGGAGGGACACTCTATGGCTACACCTTC.

The chain joins TRBV6-5 to TRBJ1-2; 10 bases line up with TRBD1. The germline CDR1 and CDR2 sequences are MNHEY and SVGAGI. V lost 0 bases, J lost 6 bases, and 7 bases stayed unmatched. This CDR3 spans 16 amino acids. CDR3 sequence: CASSYSRTGGIDGYTF. The CDR3 DNA is TGTGCCAGCAGTTACTCGAGGACAGGGGGGATAGATGGCTACACCTTC.

The chain links TRBV2 to TRBJ1-5; D gene uncertain. V was trimmed by 3 bases and J by 0 bases, leaving 3 bases between them. Germline loops: CDR1 SNHLY, CDR2 FYNNEI. This CDR3 has 13 amino acids. CDR3 DNA sequence: TGTGCCAGCAGTGATGTTAGCAATCAGCCCCAGCATTTT. This encodes CASSDVSNQPQHF. The full variable domain, completed using reference TRBV2 and TRBJ1-5, is EPEVTQTPSHQVTQMGQEVILRCVPISNHLYFYWYRQILGQKVEFLVSFYNNEISEKSEIFDDQFSVERPDGSNFTLKIRSTKLEDSAMYFCASSDVSNQPQHFGDGTRLSIL.

This chain connects TRBV12-3 or TRBV12-4 to TRBJ2-3, with 7 nucleotides matching TRBD2. This CDR3 contains 14 residues. With 2 bases clipped from V and 7 bases from J, the junction kept 6 bases outside the gene matches. This CDR3 is CASSLSSGAYTQYF. The CDR3 DNA reads TGTGCCAGCAGTTTATCGAGCGGGGCATATACGCAGTATTTT.

The rearrangement links TRBV7-2 to TRBJ2-5, with 7 bases lining up with TRBD1. CDR1 and CDR2 (germline): SGHTA, FQGNSA. The ends lost 5 bases at V and 5 bases at J; junction bases unmatched: 8. The CDR3 has 14 amino acids. The CDR3 coding sequence is TGTGCCAGCAGCCAACAGGGGTCAGGCGAGACCCAGTACTTC. Translation gives CASSQQGSGETQYF. Complete variable domain (other parts from reference TRBV7-2 and TRBJ2-5): GAGVSQSPSNKVTEKGKDVELRCDPISGHTALYWYRQSLGQGLEFLIYFQGNSAPDKSGLPSDRFSAERTGGSVSTLTIQRTQQEDSAVYLCASSQQGSGETQYFGPGTRLLVL.

This clonotype rates as large (0.1 to 1%). The chain carries TRBV12-3 or TRBV12-4 and TRBJ2-7; 7 nucleotides align to TRBD2. This CDR3 has 14 residues. J gave up 6 bases and V 6 bases, and 11 bases lay outside the gene matches. The CDR3 region is CASSSSGILSEQYF. Here the CDR3 DNA reads TGTGCCAGCAGCTCGAGCGGGATACTCTCCGAGCAGTACTTC.

J is TRBJ2-3 and V is TRBV7-2; D possibly corresponds to TRBD1 (6 bases). With 1 base removed from V and 1 base from J, the gap between germline ends came to 12 bases. This CDR3 has 16 amino acids. The germline gives CDR1 SGHTA, CDR2 FQGNSA. Written as DNA, the CDR3 is TGTGCCAGCAGCTTAGGGGGAAACAGGGGCACAGATACGCAGTATTTT. Protein: CASSLGGNRGTDTQYF.

This clonotype appeared a few times. The chain uses TRBV24-1 and TRBJ2-3; possible D gene TRBD2, 6 bases. Germline values: CDR1 KGHDR, CDR2 SFDVKD. Trimming shortened V by 4 bases and J by 1 base, and 11 bases separated the two germline ends. CDR3 length equals 15 residues. CDR3 residues: CATSDPGEGTDTQYF. DNA of the CDR3: TGTGCCACCAGTGACCCCGGGGAGGGCACAGATACGCAGTATTTT.

In its sample, this clonotype was seen a few times. CDR3: CASSTGSSGNQPQHF. The CDR3, as DNA: TGTGCCAGCAGCACAGGGTCGTCCGGAAATCAGCCCCAGCATTTT. The chain combines TRBV12-3 or TRBV12-4 with TRBJ1-5, with a tentative D call TRBD1 (6 bases). Trimming shortened V by 6 bases and J by 4 bases, and 16 bases separated the two germline ends. There are 15 residues in the CDR3.

The CDR3 nucleotides read TGTGCCAGCAGTGCCGGGGAAGCGAACACCGGGGAGCTGTTTTTT. As protein: CASSAGEANTGELFF. The J gene is TRBJ2-2, the V gene TRBV6-4; TRBD2 might be the D (5 bases). Trimming stripped 4 bases from V and 0 bases from J, with 9 bases between. CDR3 length equals 15 residues. Germline V gene data show CDR1 as MRHNA and CDR2 as SNTAGT.

The chain joins TRBV11-2 to TRBJ1-5; TRBD1 matches 8 bases. This CDR3 has 14 amino acids. The V segment lost 4 bases and the J segment 6 bases; nucleotides outside the gene matches: 5. From germline, CDR1 is SGHAT and CDR2 FQNNGV. The CDR3: CASSSGQGVQPQHF. CDR3 nucleotide sequence: TGTGCCAGCAGCTCCGGACAGGGCGTTCAGCCCCAGCATTTT.

The V call is TRBV24-1, the J call TRBJ2-1; D call uncertain. V lost 3 bases, J lost 6 bases, and 5 bases lay in between. CDR1 and CDR2 from the germline V gene are KGHDR and SFDVKD. The CDR3 has 12 amino acids. The CDR3 loop reads CATSDSSNEQFF. The DNA of the CDR3 is TGTGCCACCAGTGATAGTTCCAATGAGCAGTTCTTC.

This clonotype was recorded only once. The V gene is TRBV6-5, the J gene TRBJ1-6, with unresolved D. Trimming shortened V by 0 bases and J by 10 bases, and 7 bases separated the two germline ends. CDR1 and CDR2 from the germline V gene are MNHEY and SVGAGI. There are 13 residues in the CDR3. The CDR3 region is CASSYSSASPLHF. The CDR3 DNA sequence: TGTGCCAGCAGTTACTCTTCGGCCTCACCCCTCCACTTT.

This chain uses TRBV28 with TRBJ2-2; a weak D match, TRBD1 (6 bases). The CDR3 has 16 residues. V lost 6 bases and J 6 bases, leaving 20 bases between the germline ends. From germline, CDR1 is MDHEN and CDR2 SYDVKM. CDR3 loop: CASRILQGTVSGELFF. The CDR3 bases are TGTGCCAGCAGAATCCTACAGGGAACGGTGTCCGGGGAGCTGTTTTTT.

V usage is TRBV3-1 and J usage is TRBJ1-2; 12 bases are shared with TRBD1. The CDR3 runs 17 residues. With 0 bases clipped from V and 7 bases from J, the junction kept 9 bases outside the gene matches. Germline V gene sequence: CDR1 LGHDT, CDR2 YNNKEL (reference sequence). CDR3: CASSQDTGQGARGGYTF. The CDR3, as DNA: TGTGCCAGCAGCCAAGATACGGGACAGGGGGCGCGGGGTGGCTACACCTTC.

This clonotype rates as large. The V gene is TRBV12-3 or TRBV12-4, the J gene TRBJ2-7, with D tentatively TRBD2 (5 bases). Between the trimmed V and J ends, which lost 6 bases and 0 bases, there was a span of 15 bases. The CDR3 loop spans 15 amino acids. The CDR3 DNA follows: TGTGCCAGCAGCCCTACTAGGGCCTTCTCCTACGAGCAGTACTTC. This translates into CASSPTRAFSYEQYF.

This clonotype was counted a single time. The rearrangement uses TRBV5-4 and TRBJ2-5; 7 bases agree with TRBD1. There are 16 residues in the CDR3. The V segment lost 0 bases and the J segment 4 bases; nucleotides outside the gene matches: 9. CDR1 is SGHNT and CDR2 is YYREEE in the germline V gene (reference sequence). CDR3 in amino acids: CASSLAAGHRGETQYF. CDR3 nucleotide sequence: TGTGCCAGCAGCTTGGCTGCCGGCCACAGGGGAGAGACCCAGTACTTC. The variable domain in full, completed from reference TRBV5-4 and TRBJ2-5, reads ETGVTQSPTHLIKTRGQQVTLRCSSQSGHNTVSWYQQALGQGPQFIFQYYREEENGRGNFPPRFSGLQFPNYSSELNVNALELDDSALYLCASSLAAGHRGETQYFGPGTRLLVL.

J is TRBJ1-1 and V is TRBV5-4, with 7 bases that match TRBD1. Germline V CDR1 and CDR2: SGHNT, YYREEE (reference sequence). Trimming took 7 bases from V and 7 from J; bases not matched to a gene: 10. The CDR3 has 13 amino acids. Written as DNA, the CDR3 is TGTGCCAGCTATTCGGGACAGATCCATGAAGCTTTCTTT. Its protein product is CASYSGQIHEAFF.

The chain joins TRBV7-8 to TRBJ1-2; a weak D match, TRBD1 (6 bases). The V and J ends lost 6 bases and 0 bases respectively, with 14 bases between them. CDR1 SGHVS and CDR2 FQNEAQ come from the germline V gene. CDR3 length: 15 residues. CDR3: CASSQGHATNYGYTF. The CDR3 nucleotides are TGTGCCAGCAGTCAGGGACACGCCACTAACTATGGCTACACCTTC.